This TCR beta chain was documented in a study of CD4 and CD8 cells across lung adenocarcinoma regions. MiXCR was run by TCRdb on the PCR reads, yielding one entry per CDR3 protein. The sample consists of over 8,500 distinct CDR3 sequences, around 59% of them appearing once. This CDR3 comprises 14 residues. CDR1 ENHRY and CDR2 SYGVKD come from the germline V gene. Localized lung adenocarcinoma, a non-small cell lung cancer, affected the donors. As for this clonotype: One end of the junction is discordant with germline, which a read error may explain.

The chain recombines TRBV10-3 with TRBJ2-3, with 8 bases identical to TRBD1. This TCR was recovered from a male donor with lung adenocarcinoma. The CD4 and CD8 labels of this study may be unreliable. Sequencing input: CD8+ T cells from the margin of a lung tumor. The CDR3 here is CAGTGGRDADTQYF. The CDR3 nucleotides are TGTGCGGGCACAGGGGGTCGGGACGCCGATACGCAGTACTTT.